This T cell receptor beta chain comes out of a study of OX40 agonist ivuxolimab in advanced cancers. Overall study context: Intravenous ivuxolimab at 0.01 to 10 mg/kg was given to patients every 2 weeks. Three patients had partial responses: one hepatocellular carcinoma, two cutaneous melanoma.

CDR1 is ENHRY and CDR2 is SYGVKD in the germline V gene. This CDR3 has 15 residues. Trimming removed 6 bases from V and 0 bases from J; junction bases left unmatched: 5. This clone was seen only once. Antigen specificity is unknown. Study-wide results and limits: Antigen specificity remained undetermined for the expanded peripheral T cells. Both CD4+ and CD8+ T cell populations in blood had undergone clonal expansion by week 6 at 0.1 to 3.0 mg/kg.

Generated by immunoSEQ multiplex PCR, the TCRdb table keeps only in-frame clones and is missing some. The sample has about 70,000 clones, 88% seen once. The J gene is TRBJ2-3, the V gene TRBV10-3, with 8 nucleotides matching TRBD2. This specimen consisted of CD4+ or CD8+ T cells sorted from blood, obtained in a trial of the OX40 agonist ivuxolimab. This sequence originates from an adult with an advanced solid tumor such as melanoma, head and neck, liver or kidney cancer. In DNA, the CDR3 is TGTGCCATCAGCCGGGGGGGACAAAGCACAGATACGCAGTATTTT. Its translation: CAISRGGQSTDTQYF.